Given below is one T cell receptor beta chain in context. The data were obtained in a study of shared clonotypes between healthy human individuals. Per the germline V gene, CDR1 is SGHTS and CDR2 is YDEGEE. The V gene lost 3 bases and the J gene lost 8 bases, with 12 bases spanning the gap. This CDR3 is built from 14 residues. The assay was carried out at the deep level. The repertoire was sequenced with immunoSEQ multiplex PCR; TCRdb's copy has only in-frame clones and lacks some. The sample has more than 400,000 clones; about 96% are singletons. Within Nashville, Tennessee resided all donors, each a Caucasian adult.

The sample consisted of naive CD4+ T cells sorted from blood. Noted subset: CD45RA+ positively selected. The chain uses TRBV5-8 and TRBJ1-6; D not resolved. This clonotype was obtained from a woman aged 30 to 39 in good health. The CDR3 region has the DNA TGTGCCAGCAGCTCAGACGTTAGGGATTCACCCCTCCACTTT. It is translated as CASSSDVRDSPLHF.